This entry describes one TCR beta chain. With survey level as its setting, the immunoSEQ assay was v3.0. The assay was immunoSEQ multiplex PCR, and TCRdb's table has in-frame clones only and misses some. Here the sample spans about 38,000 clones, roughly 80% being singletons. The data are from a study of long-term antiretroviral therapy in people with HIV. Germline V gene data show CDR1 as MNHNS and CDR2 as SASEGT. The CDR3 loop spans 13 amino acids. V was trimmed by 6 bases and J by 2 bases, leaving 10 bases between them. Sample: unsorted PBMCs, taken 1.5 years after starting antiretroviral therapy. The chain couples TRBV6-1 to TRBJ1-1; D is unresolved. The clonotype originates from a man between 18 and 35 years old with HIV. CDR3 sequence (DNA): TGTGCCAGCAGCCGGGGAATTAACACTGAAGCTTTCTTT. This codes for CASSRGINTEAFF.